This T cell receptor beta chain was captured by sequencing in a study of tumor-infiltrating lymphocytes in glioblastoma multiforme. This clonotype was recorded once. Germline V gene sequence: CDR1 SGHNT, CDR2 YENEEA. V lost 2 bases and J 0 bases, leaving 8 bases between the germline ends. There are 14 residues in the CDR3. TCRB libraries came from RNA via three nested multiplex PCR rounds. MiXCR, applied by TCRdb to the multiplex PCR reads, yields one record per CDR3 protein. The table includes more than 10,000 distinct CDR3 sequences, about three quarters detected once. The TCR sequence derives from a male donor with glioblastoma. The chain joins TRBV11-3 to TRBJ2-7; no definite D call. The sequencing sample was made of brain tumor tissue. CDR3 sequence reads: CASSLSGPSYEQYF. DNA of the CDR3: TGTGCCAGCAGCTTATCAGGACCCTCCTACGAGCAGTACTTC. The full variable domain, rest sourced from reference TRBV11-3 and TRBJ2-7, is EAGVVQSPRYKIIEKKQPVAFWCNPISGHNTLYWYLQNLGQGPELLIRYENEEAVDDSQLPKDRFSAERLKGVDSTLKIQPAELGDSAVYLCASSLSGPSYEQYFGPGTRLTVT.